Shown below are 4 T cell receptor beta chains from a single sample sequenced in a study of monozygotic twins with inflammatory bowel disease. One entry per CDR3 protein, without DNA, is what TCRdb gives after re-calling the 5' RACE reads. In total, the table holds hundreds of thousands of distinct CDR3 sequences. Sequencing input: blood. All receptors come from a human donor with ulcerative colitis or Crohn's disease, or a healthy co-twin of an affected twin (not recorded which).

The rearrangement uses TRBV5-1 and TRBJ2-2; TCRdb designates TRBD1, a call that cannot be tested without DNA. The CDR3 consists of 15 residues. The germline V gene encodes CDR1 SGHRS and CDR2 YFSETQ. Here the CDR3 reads CASSFRQGDTGELFF.

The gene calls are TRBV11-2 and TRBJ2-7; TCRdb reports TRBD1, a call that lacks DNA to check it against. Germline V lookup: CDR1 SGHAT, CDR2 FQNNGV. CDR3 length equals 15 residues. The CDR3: CASSSGTGGMYEQYF.

The CDR3 spells CASSLSLLQSTDTQYF. This rearrangement joins TRBV5-6 to TRBJ2-3; without DNA, the TCRdb call of TRBD2 cannot be checked. The CDR3 covers 16 residues. CDR1 and CDR2 (germline): SGHDT, YYEEEE.

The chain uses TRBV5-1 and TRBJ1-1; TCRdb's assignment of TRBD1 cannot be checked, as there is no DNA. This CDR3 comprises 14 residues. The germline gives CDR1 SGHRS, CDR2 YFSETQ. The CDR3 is CASSFDRGNTEAFF.